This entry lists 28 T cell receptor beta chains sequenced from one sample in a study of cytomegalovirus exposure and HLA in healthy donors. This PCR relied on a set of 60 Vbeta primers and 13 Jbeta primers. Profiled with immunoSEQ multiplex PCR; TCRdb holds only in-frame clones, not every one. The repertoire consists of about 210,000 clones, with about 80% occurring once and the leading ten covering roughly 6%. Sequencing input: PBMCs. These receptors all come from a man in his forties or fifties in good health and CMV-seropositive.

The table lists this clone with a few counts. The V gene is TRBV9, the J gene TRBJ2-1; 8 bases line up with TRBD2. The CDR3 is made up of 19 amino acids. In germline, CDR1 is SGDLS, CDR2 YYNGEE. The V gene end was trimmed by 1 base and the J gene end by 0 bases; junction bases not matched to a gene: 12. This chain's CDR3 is CASSVTGTRGWASYNEQFF. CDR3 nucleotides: TGTGCCAGCAGCGTAACCGGGACTAGAGGGTGGGCCTCCTACAATGAGCAGTTCTTC.

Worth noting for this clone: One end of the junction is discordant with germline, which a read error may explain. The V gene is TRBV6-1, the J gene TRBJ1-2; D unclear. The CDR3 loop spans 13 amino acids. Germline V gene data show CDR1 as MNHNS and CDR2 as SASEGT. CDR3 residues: CASSATLACSGPF. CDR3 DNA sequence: TGTGCCAGCAGTGCCACTCTCGCGTGCTCAGGCCCCTTC.

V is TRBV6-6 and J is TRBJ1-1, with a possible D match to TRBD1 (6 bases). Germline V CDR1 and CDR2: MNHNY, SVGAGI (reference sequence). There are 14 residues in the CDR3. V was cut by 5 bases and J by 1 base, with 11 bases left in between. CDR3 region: CASSLSGANTEAFF. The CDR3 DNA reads TGTGCCAGCAGTCTCTCAGGGGCGAACACTGAAGCTTTCTTT.

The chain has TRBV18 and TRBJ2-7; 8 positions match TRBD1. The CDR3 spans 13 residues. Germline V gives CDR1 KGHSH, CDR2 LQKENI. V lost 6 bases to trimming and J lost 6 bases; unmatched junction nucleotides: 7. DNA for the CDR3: TGTGCCAGCTCGCCAAGACAGGGGCCCGAGCAGTACTTC. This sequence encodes CASSPRQGPEQYF.

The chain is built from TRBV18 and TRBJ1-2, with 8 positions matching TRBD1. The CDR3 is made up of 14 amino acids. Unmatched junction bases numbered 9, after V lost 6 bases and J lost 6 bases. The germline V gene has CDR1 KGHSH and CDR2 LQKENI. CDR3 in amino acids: CASSPDRGRHGYTF. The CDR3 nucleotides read TGTGCCAGCTCCCCCGACAGGGGTCGGCATGGCTACACCTTC. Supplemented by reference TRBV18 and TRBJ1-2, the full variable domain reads NAGVMQNPRHLVRRRGQEARLRCSPMKGHSHVYWYRQLPEEGLKFMVYLQKENIIDESGMPKERFSAEFPKEGPSILRIQQVVRGDSAAYFCASSPDRGRHGYTFGSGTRLTVV.

CDR3 loop: CATSSRETQYF. CDR3 nucleotides: TGTGCCACCAGCAGCAGGGAGACCCAGTACTTC. The chain uses TRBV15 and TRBJ2-5; D gene uncertain. This CDR3 spans 11 amino acids. The germline gives CDR1 LNHNV, CDR2 YYDKDF (reference sequence). Trimming cost V 3 bases and J 5 bases, with 4 bases left between them.

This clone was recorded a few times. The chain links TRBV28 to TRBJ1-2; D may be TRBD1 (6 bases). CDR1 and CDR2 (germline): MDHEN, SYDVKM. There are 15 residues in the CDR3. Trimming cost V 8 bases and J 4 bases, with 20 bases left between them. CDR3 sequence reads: CASGERGGGSYGYTF. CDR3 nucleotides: TGTGCCAGCGGAGAGAGGGGAGGGGGAAGCTATGGCTACACCTTC.

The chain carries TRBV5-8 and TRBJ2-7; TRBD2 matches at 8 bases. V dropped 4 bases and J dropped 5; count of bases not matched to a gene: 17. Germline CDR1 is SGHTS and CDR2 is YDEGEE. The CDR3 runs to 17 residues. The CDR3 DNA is TGTGCCAGCAGCAGGGGAGACAGCGGGAGAAGGTTCCACGAGCAGTACGTC. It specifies CASSRGDSGRRFHEQYV.

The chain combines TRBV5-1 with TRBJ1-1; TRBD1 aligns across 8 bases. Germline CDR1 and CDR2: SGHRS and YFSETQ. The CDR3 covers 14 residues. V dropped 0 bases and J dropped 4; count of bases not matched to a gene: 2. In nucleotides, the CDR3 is TGCGCCAGCAGCTTGGGGACAGGGACCACTGAAGCTTTCTTT. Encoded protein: CASSLGTGTTEAFF.

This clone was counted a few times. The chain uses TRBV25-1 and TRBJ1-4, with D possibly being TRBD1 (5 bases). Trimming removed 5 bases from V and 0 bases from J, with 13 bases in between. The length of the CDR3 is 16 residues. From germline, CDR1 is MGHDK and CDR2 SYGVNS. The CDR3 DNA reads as TGTGCCAGCAGTACGACAGCCCGTGCAACTAATGAAAAACTGTTTTTT. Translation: CASSTTARATNEKLFF.

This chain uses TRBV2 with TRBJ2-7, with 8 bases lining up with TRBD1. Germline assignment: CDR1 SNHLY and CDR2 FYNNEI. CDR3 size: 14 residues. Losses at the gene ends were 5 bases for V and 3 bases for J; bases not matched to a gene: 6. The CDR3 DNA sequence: TGTGCCAGCAGTCCCGGGACAGGAGTCTACGAGCAGTACTTC. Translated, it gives CASSPGTGVYEQYF.

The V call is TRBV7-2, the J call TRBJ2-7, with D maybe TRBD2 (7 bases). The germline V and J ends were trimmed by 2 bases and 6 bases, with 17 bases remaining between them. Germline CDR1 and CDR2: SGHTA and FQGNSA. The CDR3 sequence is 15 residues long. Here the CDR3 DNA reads TGTGCCAGCAGCTTATTAAGGGGGGGGGATGGCGAGCAGTACTTC. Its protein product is CASSLLRGGDGEQYF. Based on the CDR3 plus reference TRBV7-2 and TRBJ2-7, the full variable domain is GAGVSQSPSNKVTEKGKDVELRCDPISGHTALYWYRQSLGQGLEFLIYFQGNSAPDKSGLPSDRFSAERTGGSVSTLTIQRTQQEDSAVYLCASSLLRGGDGEQYFGPGTRLTVT.

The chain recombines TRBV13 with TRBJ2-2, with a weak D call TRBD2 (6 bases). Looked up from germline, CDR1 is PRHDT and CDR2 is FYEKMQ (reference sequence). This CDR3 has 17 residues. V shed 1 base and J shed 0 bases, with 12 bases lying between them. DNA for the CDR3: TGTGCCAGCAGCTTAGTGGCGGGGTACCCGAACACCGGGGAGCTGTTTTTT. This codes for CASSLVAGYPNTGELFF.

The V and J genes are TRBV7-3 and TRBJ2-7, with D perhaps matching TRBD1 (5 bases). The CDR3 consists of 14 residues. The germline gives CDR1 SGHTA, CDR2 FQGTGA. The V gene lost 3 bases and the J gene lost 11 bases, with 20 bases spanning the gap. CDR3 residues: CASSLGRQGDAKYF. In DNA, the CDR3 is TGTGCCAGCAGCTTGGGTAGGCAGGGTGACGCGAAGTACTTC.

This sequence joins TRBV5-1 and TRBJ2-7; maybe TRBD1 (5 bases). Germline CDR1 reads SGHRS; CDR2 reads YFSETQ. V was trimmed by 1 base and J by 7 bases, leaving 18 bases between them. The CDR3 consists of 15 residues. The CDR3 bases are TGCGCCAGCAGCTTGTCCTTACAGGCCTCCGTGGAGCAGTACTTC. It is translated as CASSLSLQASVEQYF.

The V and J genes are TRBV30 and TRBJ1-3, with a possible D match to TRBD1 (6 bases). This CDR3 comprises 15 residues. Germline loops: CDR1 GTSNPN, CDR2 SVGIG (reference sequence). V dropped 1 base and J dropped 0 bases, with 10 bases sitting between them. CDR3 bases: TGTGCCTGGAGTGAGGGACACCACTCTGGAAACACCATATATTTT. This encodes CAWSEGHHSGNTIYF.

CDR3 nucleotide sequence: TGCAGCGTTGTGCGGCACTCCTACAATGAGCAGTTCTTC. Its translation: CSVVRHSYNEQFF. The chain has TRBV29-1 and TRBJ2-1; D is ambiguous. V was shortened by 4 bases and J by 0 bases, with 7 bases between the two germline ends. This CDR3 has 13 amino acids. Germline lookup yields CDR1 SQVTM and CDR2 ANQGSEA.

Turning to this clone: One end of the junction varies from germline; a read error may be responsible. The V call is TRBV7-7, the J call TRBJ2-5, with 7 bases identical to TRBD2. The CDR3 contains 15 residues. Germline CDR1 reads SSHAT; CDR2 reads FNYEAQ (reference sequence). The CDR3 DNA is TGTGCTAGCAGCTTCGGGGGGACGTCTCAAGAGACCCAGTACTTC. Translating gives CASSFGGTSQETQYF.

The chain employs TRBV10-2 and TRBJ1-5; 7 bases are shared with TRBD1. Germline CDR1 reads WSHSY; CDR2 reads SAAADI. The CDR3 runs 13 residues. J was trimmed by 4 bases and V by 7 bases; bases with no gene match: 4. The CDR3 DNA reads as TGCGCCAGCAAGGGGGCGGAAAATCAGCCCCAGCATTTT. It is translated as CASKGAENQPQHF.

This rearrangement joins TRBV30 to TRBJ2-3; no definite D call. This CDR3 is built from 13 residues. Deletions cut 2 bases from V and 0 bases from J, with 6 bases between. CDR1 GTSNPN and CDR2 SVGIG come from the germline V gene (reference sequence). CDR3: CAWSSGSTDTQYF. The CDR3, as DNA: TGTGCCTGGAGTTCCGGTAGCACAGATACGCAGTATTTT.

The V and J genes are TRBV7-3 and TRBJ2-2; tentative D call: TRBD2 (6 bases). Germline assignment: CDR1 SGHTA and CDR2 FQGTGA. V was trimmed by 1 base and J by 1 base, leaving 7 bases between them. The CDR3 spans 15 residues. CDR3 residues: CASSLSGVNTGELFF. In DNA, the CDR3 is TGTGCCAGCAGCTTAAGCGGGGTGAACACCGGGGAGCTGTTTTTT.

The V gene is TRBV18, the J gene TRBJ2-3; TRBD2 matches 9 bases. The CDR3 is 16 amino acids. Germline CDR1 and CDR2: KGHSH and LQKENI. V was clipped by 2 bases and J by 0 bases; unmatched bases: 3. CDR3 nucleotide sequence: TGTGCCAGCTCACCATCGCGGGAGGGGAGCACAGATACGCAGTATTTT. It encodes CASSPSREGSTDTQYF.

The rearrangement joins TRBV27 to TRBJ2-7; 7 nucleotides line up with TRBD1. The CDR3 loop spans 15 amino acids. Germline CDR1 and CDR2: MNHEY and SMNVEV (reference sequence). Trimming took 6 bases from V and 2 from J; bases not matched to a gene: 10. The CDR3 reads CASRDRVAATYEQYF. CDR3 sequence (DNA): TGTGCCAGCAGAGACAGGGTGGCAGCGACCTACGAGCAGTACTTC.

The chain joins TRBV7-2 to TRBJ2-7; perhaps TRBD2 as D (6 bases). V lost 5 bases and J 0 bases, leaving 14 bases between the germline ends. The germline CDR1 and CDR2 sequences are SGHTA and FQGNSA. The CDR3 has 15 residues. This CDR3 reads CASSRGGVNSYEQYF. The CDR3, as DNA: TGTGCCAGCAGCAGAGGAGGGGTTAACTCCTACGAGCAGTACTTC.

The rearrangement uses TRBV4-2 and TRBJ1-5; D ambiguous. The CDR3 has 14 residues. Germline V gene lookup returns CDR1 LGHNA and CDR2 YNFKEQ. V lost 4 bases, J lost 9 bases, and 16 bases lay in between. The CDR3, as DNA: TGTGCCAGCAGCCCGCAGGACTCCCCAGGGCCCCAGCATTTT. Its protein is CASSPQDSPGPQHF.

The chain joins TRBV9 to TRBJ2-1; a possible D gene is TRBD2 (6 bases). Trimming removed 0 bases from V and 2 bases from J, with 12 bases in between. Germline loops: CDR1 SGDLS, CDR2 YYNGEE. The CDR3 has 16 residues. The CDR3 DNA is TGTGCCAGCAGCGTAGCTGGGGTAGCGGCCTACAATGAGCAGTTCTTC. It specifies CASSVAGVAAYNEQFF.

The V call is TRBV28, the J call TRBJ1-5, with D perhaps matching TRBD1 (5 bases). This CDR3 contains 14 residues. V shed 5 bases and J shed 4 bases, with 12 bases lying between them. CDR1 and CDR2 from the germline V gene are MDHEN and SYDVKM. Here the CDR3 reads CASSLLAGNQPQHF. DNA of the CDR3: TGTGCCAGCAGTCTCCTGGCAGGGAATCAGCCCCAGCATTTT.

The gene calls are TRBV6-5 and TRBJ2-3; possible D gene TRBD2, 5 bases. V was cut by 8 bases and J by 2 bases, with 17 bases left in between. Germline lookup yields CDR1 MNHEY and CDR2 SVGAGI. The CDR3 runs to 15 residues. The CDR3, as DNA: TGTGCCAGCGGCCTTAGCGTATCGGACACAGATACGCAGTATTTT. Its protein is CASGLSVSDTDTQYF.